This T cell receptor beta chain was identified during a study of cytomegalovirus exposure and HLA in healthy donors. Background on the study: Both the approximately 120 validation repertoires and the roughly 620 first-cohort repertoires used the same platform, as reported by a later analysis. General study points: Among the CMV-associated chains, three were confirmed in vitro as specific for CMV antigens.

Measured with immunoSEQ multiplex PCR; TCRdb has only the in-frame clones, and not every one. The table records 150,000 to 200,000 clones, approximately 86% of them present only once. V lost 0 bases to trimming and J lost 2 bases, with 10 bases between them. The CDR3 runs to 15 residues. Germline CDR1 is SGDLS and CDR2 is YYNGEE. Worth noting for this clone: The antigen is not known.

The donors belonged to the roughly 110-subject validation cohort, separate from the roughly 670-subject first cohort. This sequence originates from a young man in good health and CMV-seropositive. Sequenced sample: PBMCs. This chain links TRBV9 with TRBJ2-3; D perhaps matches TRBD2 (5 bases). The CDR3 bases are TGTGCCAGCAGCGTAGTTGAGCGGCCCACAGATACGCAGTATTTT. It yields the protein CASSVVERPTDTQYF.